The entry below gives a single T cell receptor beta chain sequence along with its context. The antigen is unknown. The record originates from a study of CD8 T cells in ankylosing spondylitis. Findings of the study overall: Earlier reports found some motif variants in synovial fluid and blood in reactive arthritis. Seemingly characteristic of ankylosing spondylitis blood was a TCR beta motif consisting of roughly 8 highly homologous variants.

TCRdb fed the 5' RACE reads into MiXCR, producing one record per CDR3 protein. Here the sample spans fewer than 500,000 distinct CDR3 sequences, around 26% being singletons. The material sequenced was blood, either unsorted or a sorted T cell fraction (not recorded which). This sequence was found in a male donor with ankylosing spondylitis.

The CDR3 loop reads CASSLYGTGDTGELFF. In nucleotides, the CDR3 is TGTGCCAGCAGTTTATACGGGACAGGGGACACCGGGGAGCTGTTTTTT. The chain combines TRBV12-3 or TRBV12-4 with TRBJ2-2; 10 nucleotides line up with TRBD1. Trimming removed 2 bases from V and 3 bases from J; junction bases left unmatched: 3. This CDR3 has 16 amino acids.